These 26 T cell receptor beta chains were sequenced from one sample in a study of T cell repertoires in cytomegalovirus infection. TCRdb redid the calling of the reads with MiXCR, one entry per CDR3 protein. The data contain 700,000 to 900,000 distinct CDR3 sequences, almost 30% of them singletons. The antigens of these receptors remain unknown. Sequenced here: cultured CD8+ T cells from PBMCs, sampled from culture after CMV antigen stimulation. Every receptor here comes from a human donor in good health (CMV status not recorded). Some clones in this sample may be carry-over from other donors' samples.

To note about this clonotype: A junction boundary mismatches the germline segment, possibly from a read error. The rearrangement links TRBV11-2 to TRBJ1-2, with TRBD1 matching 9 bases. Germline V gene sequence: CDR1 SGHAT, CDR2 FQNNGV. The CDR3 loop spans 12 amino acids. The CDR3 region has the DNA TGTGCCAGCAGCTTAGATTCCTGGGACAGGGAATTC. This encodes CASSLDSWDREF.

With regard to this clonotype: Given a much more abundant clone one base away, this may be a read error. The chain combines TRBV7-6 with TRBJ2-7; the D gene could be TRBD1 or TRBD2 (5 bases each). The CDR3 runs to 17 residues. Trimming cost V 5 bases and J 0 bases, with 20 bases left between them. CDR1 SGHVS and CDR2 FNYEAQ come from the germline V gene. The CDR3 sequence: CASSPEVSEGSSYEQYF. DNA of the CDR3: TGTGCCAGCAGCCCTGAAGTATCTGAGGGGAGCTCCTACGAGCAGTACTTC. The variable domain in full, completed from reference TRBV7-6 and TRBJ2-7, reads GAGVSQSPRYKVTKRGQDVALRCDPISGHVSLYWYRQALGQGPEFLTYFNYEAQQDKSGLPNDRFSAERPEGSISTLTIQRTEQRDSAMYRCASSPEVSEGSSYEQYFGPGTRLTVT.

This clonotype was counted between two and nine times. The chain uses TRBV28 and TRBJ1-1; perhaps TRBD1 as D (5 bases). CDR1 is MDHEN and CDR2 is SYDVKM in the germline V gene. The V end lost 6 bases, the J end lost 8 bases, and 19 bases lay between the germline ends. There are 14 residues in the CDR3. The CDR3 protein is CASSDPFRGPEAFF. The CDR3 DNA reads TGTGCCAGCAGCGACCCTTTTAGGGGACCCGAAGCTTTCTTT.

The CDR3, as DNA: TGTGCCAGCAGACCGGACACCTTTGGAACTGAAGCTTTCTTT. This encodes CASRPDTFGTEAFF. The chain uses TRBV6-2 or TRBV6-3 and TRBJ1-1; D is perhaps TRBD1 (5 bases). V lost 6 bases and J 5 bases, leaving 16 bases between the germline ends. Germline V gene lookup returns CDR1 MNHEY and CDR2 SVGEGT. The CDR3 is made up of 14 amino acids.

Worth noting for this clonotype: The junction shows a germline mismatch at one end, possibly a read error. This sequence joins TRBV6-5 and TRBJ1-4; D may be TRBD1 (6 bases). The CDR3 is 12 amino acids. Per the germline V gene, CDR1 is MNHEY and CDR2 is SVGAGI. The CDR3 here is CAVGGVDEKLFF. CDR3 nucleotide sequence: TGCGCCGTAGGGGGAGTTGATGAAAAACTGTTTTTT.

The chain employs TRBV28 and TRBJ1-1; D remains unclear. The CDR3 has 14 amino acids. Germline CDR1 reads MDHEN; CDR2 reads SYDVKM. The V end was cut by 3 bases, the J end by 1 base, with 9 bases between. The CDR3 loop is CASSLHRSNTEAFF. Written as DNA, the CDR3 is TGTGCCAGCAGTTTGCATCGGTCGAACACTGAAGCTTTCTTT.

There are a few counts of this clonotype. The chain has TRBV19 and TRBJ2-3; the match to TRBD2 covers 8 bases. The V gene end was trimmed by 1 base and the J gene end by 0 bases; junction bases not matched to a gene: 9. The length of the CDR3 is 18 residues. Germline V gene lookup returns CDR1 LNHDA and CDR2 SQIVND (reference sequence). CDR3 bases: TGTGCCAGTAGTATAGGTATTGAGCGGGGGTTAAGCACAGATACGCAGTATTTT. Protein sequence: CASSIGIERGLSTDTQYF.

This chain joins TRBV7-8 and TRBJ1-1; D not resolved. Looked up from germline, CDR1 is SGHVS and CDR2 is FQNEAQ. This CDR3 contains 14 residues. V lost 0 bases to trimming and J lost 11 bases, with 16 bases between them. The CDR3 region has the DNA TGTGCCAGCAGCTTAGCGCTGGACCCCCGGGATGCTTTCTTT. Translation gives CASSLALDPRDAFF. Full variable domain (outside the CDR3, taken from reference TRBV7-8 and TRBJ1-1): GAGVSQSPRYKVAKRGQDVALRCDPISGHVSLFWYQQALGQGPEFLTYFQNEAQLDKSGLPSDRFFAERPEGSVSTLKIQRTQQEDSAVYLCASSLALDPRDAFFGQGTRLTVV.

V gene TRBV2 combines with J gene TRBJ2-1; a weak D match, TRBD2 (6 bases). V lost 7 bases to trimming and J lost 4 bases, with 17 bases between them. CDR1 SNHLY and CDR2 FYNNEI come from the germline V gene. This CDR3 has 15 amino acids. CDR3 nucleotides: TGTGCCAGCACCCACCGGACTAAATTGTACAATGAGCAGTTCTTC. The encoded protein is CASTHRTKLYNEQFF. Drawing the rest from reference TRBV2 and TRBJ2-1, the complete variable domain is EPEVTQTPSHQVTQMGQEVILRCVPISNHLYFYWYRQILGQKVEFLVSFYNNEISEKSEIFDDQFSVERPDGSNFTLKIRSTKLEDSAMYFCASTHRTKLYNEQFFGPGTRLTVL.

The rearrangement uses TRBV2 and TRBJ1-5, with D hard to call. Germline V gives CDR1 SNHLY, CDR2 FYNNEI. There are 13 residues in the CDR3. With 2 bases removed from V and 9 bases from J, the gap between germline ends came to 11 bases. CDR3 coding DNA: TGTGCCAGCAGTGAAAGCCTTCCCCGGCCCCAGCATTTT. It yields the protein CASSESLPRPQHF.

This clonotype was seen a handful of times. The rearrangement joins TRBV6-5 to TRBJ2-1, with 7 bases that match TRBD2. Looked up from germline, CDR1 is MNHEY and CDR2 is SVGAGI. The CDR3 has 15 residues. With V trimmed by 0 bases and J by 5 bases, 4 bases remained unmatched. CDR3 in amino acids: CASSYSSSGDNEQFF. The CDR3 DNA reads as TGTGCCAGCAGTTACTCGTCTAGCGGAGACAATGAGCAGTTCTTC.

The chain uses TRBV10-1 and TRBJ2-1; D is unresolved. The CDR3 extends over 16 amino acids. V lost 2 bases and J lost 8, with 19 bases in between. Germline loops: CDR1 WNHNN, CDR2 SYGVQD (reference sequence). CDR3 residues: CASSESGSPRPDEQFF. The CDR3 DNA sequence: TGCGCCAGCAGTGAGAGTGGGTCCCCCCGTCCGGATGAGCAGTTCTTC.

The sample holds many counts of this clonotype. The chain has TRBV15 and TRBJ2-3; 7 nucleotides agree with TRBD2. After removal of 1 base from V and 2 bases from J, the junction contained 3 bases not matched to a gene. CDR1 is LNHNV, CDR2 YYDKDF, per germline (reference sequence). The CDR3 spans 15 residues. The CDR3 region is CATSRGEGDTDTQYF. In DNA form, the CDR3 reads TGTGCCACCAGCAGAGGGGAGGGAGACACAGATACGCAGTATTTT.

The table lists this clonotype with a few counts. In nucleotides, the CDR3 is TGTGCCAGCAGCTTAGCGATCGCGGGGGACGCCTACGAGCAGTACTTC. Residues: CASSLAIAGDAYEQYF. The V gene is TRBV7-8, the J gene TRBJ2-7; the match to TRBD2 covers 7 bases. CDR1 and CDR2 (germline): SGHVS, FQNEAQ. Trimming took 0 bases from V and 2 from J; bases not matched to a gene: 7. This CDR3 has 16 residues. The complete variable domain, with remaining parts taken from reference TRBV7-8 and TRBJ2-7, reads GAGVSQSPRYKVAKRGQDVALRCDPISGHVSLFWYQQALGQGPEFLTYFQNEAQLDKSGLPSDRFFAERPEGSVSTLKIQRTQQEDSAVYLCASSLAIAGDAYEQYFGPGTRLTVT.

This clonotype was recorded a few times. The chain links TRBV7-6 to TRBJ2-7, with D uncertain. CDR1 and CDR2 (germline): SGHVS, FNYEAQ. Trimming took off 1 base at V and 0 bases at J, with 7 bases between the two ends. This CDR3 has 14 amino acids. CDR3 DNA sequence: TGTGCCAGCAGCTTAGTTTCAAACTCCTACGAGCAGTACTTC. Its translation is CASSLVSNSYEQYF.

This chain links TRBV10-3 with TRBJ2-1; 10 bases align to TRBD1. CDR3 length: 15 amino acids. Germline V gene lookup returns CDR1 ENHRY and CDR2 SYGVKD. Unmatched junction bases numbered 5, after V lost 7 bases and J lost 2 bases. CDR3 DNA: TGTGCCATCATCGCGGGACAGGGGCCCTACAATGAGCAGTTCTTC. Its translation: CAIIAGQGPYNEQFF.

This clonotype has only a few counts. The J gene is TRBJ1-1, the V gene TRBV6-5; 8 nucleotides line up with TRBD1. This CDR3 has 16 amino acids. Germline assignment: CDR1 MNHEY and CDR2 SVGAGI. V was pared by 2 bases and J by 1 base, with 6 bases of the junction left unmatched. CDR3: CASSYVPGGGNTEAFF. As DNA, the CDR3 is TGTGCCAGCAGTTACGTCCCAGGGGGCGGGAACACTGAAGCTTTCTTT.

The J gene is TRBJ2-7, the V gene TRBV4-1; D is ambiguous. Trimming removed 3 bases at V and 6 bases at J, with 9 bases between. Germline loops: CDR1 MGHRA, CDR2 YSYEKL. This CDR3 is 12 amino acids long. CDR3 coding DNA: TGCGCCAGCAGCCATTGGACCGGCGAGCAGTACTTC. Amino acids: CASSHWTGEQYF.

V is TRBV6-5 and J is TRBJ2-3; D ambiguous. V lost 4 bases and J lost 5, with 7 bases in between. Germline assignment: CDR1 MNHEY and CDR2 SVGAGI. The CDR3 loop spans 12 amino acids. CDR3 loop: CASSSAIDTQYF. In DNA, the CDR3 is TGTGCCAGCAGTTCCGCGATAGATACGCAGTATTTT.

In its sample, this clonotype was seen a few times. The rearrangement uses TRBV3-1 and TRBJ2-1; D gene ambiguous. Germline V gene sequence: CDR1 LGHDT, CDR2 YNNKEL (reference sequence). The CDR3 runs to 17 residues. V was cut by 3 bases and J by 4 bases, with 19 bases left in between. In DNA form, the CDR3 reads TGTGCCAGCAGCCATAGTCAAGCTAACATTGCTTACAATGAGCAGTTCTTC. Encoded protein: CASSHSQANIAYNEQFF.

This clonotype was found a few times. The V and J genes are TRBV28 and TRBJ1-1; D possibly corresponds to TRBD1 (6 bases). Between the trimmed V and J ends, which lost 3 bases and 1 base, there was a span of 12 bases. The CDR3 contains 15 residues. Germline V lookup: CDR1 MDHEN, CDR2 SYDVKM. The CDR3 nucleotides are TGTGCCAGCAGTTTTTCTACAGGGCAGAACACTGAAGCTTTCTTT. This sequence encodes CASSFSTGQNTEAFF.

This clonotype showed up just a few times. The rearrangement uses TRBV27 and TRBJ1-1; 9 bases are shared with TRBD1. The CDR3 has 15 residues. The germline CDR1 and CDR2 sequences are MNHEY and SMNVEV (reference sequence). Trimming cost V 0 bases and J 5 bases; bases outside gene matches: 4. The CDR3 loop reads CASSLSGTGTTEAFF. CDR3 in DNA: TGTGCCAGCAGTTTATCGGGGACAGGGACTACTGAAGCTTTCTTT.

The sample holds a few counts of this clonotype. The chain links TRBV7-9 to TRBJ1-5; D possibly corresponds to TRBD1 (5 bases). The CDR3 length is 19 residues. Per germline, CDR1 SEHNR and CDR2 FQNEAQ (reference sequence). Trimming cost V 0 bases and J 0 bases, with 18 bases left between them. The CDR3 bases are TGTGCCAGCAGCTTAGCGGGCAGCCTGGGGGGGAATAGCAATCAGCCCCAGCATTTT. It translates to CASSLAGSLGGNSNQPQHF.

The rearrangement joins TRBV7-9 to TRBJ2-7; D perhaps matches TRBD1 (5 bases). CDR1 and CDR2 (germline): SEHNR, FQNEAQ (reference sequence). Trimming removed 4 bases at V and 4 bases at J, with 17 bases between. The CDR3 contains 15 residues. CDR3 protein: CASSSQEDLIYEQYF. The CDR3 DNA follows: TGTGCCAGCAGCTCACAGGAAGATTTAATTTACGAGCAGTACTTC.

J is TRBJ2-6 and V is TRBV24-1; maybe TRBD2 (5 bases). The V end lost 3 bases, the J end lost 3 bases, and 11 bases lay between the germline ends. Germline assignment: CDR1 KGHDR and CDR2 SFDVKD. This CDR3 comprises 16 residues. The CDR3 DNA reads as TGTGCCACCAGTGATAACCGGGAATTTGGGGCCAACGTCCTGACTTTC. Its translation is CATSDNREFGANVLTF.

This clonotype was picked up one time. This chain joins TRBV5-1 and TRBJ2-1, with D maybe TRBD2 (5 bases). Per germline, CDR1 SGHRS and CDR2 YFSETQ. With 6 bases removed from V and 5 bases from J, the gap between germline ends came to 12 bases. The CDR3 is made up of 13 amino acids. Here the CDR3 DNA reads TGCGCCAGCATCGGGGTTCGGGACAATGAGCAGTTCTTC. Amino acids: CASIGVRDNEQFF.